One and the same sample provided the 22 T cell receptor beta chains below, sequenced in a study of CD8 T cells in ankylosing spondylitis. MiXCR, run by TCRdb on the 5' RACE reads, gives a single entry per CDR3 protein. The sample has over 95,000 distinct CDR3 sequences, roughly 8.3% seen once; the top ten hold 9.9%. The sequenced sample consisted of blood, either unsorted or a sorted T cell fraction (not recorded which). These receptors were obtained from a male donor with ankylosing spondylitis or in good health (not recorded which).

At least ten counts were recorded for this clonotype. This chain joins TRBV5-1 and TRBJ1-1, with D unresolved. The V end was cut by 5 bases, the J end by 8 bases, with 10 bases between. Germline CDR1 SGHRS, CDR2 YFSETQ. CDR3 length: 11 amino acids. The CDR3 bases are TGCGCCAGCAGACGAGGAGACGAAGCTTTCTTT. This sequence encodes CASRRGDEAFF. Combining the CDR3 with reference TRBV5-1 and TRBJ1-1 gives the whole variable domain KAGVTQTPRYLIKTRGQQVTLSCSPISGHRSVSWYQQTPGQGLQFLFEYFSETQRNKGNFPGRFSGRQFSNSRSEMNVSTLELGDSALYLCASRRGDEAFFGQGTRLTVV.

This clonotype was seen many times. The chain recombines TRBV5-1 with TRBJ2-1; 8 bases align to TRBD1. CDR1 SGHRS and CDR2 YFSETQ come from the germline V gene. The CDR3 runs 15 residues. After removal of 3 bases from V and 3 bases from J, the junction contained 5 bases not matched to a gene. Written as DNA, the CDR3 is TGCGCCAGCAGCTCGGGACAGGAACGCTACAATGAGCAGTTCTTC. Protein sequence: CASSSGQERYNEQFF.

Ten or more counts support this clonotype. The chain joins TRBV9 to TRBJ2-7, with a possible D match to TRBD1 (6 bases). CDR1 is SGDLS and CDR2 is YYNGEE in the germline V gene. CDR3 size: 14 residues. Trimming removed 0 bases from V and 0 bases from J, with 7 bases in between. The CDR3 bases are TGTGCCAGCAGCGTAGGACAGGCCTCCTACGAGCAGTACTTC. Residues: CASSVGQASYEQYF. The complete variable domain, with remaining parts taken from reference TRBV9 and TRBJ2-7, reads DSGVTQTPKHLITATGQRVTLRCSPRSGDLSVYWYQQSLDQGLQFLIQYYNGEERAKGNILERFSAQQFPDLHSELNLSSLELGDSALYFCASSVGQASYEQYFGPGTRLTVT.

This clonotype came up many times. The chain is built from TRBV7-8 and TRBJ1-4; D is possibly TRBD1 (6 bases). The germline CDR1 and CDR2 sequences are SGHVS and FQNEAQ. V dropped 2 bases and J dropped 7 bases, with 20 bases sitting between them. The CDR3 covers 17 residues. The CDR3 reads CASSLRRLGGFGEKLFF. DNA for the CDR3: TGTGCCAGCAGCTTAAGACGGCTGGGGGGCTTTGGTGAAAAACTGTTTTTT.

The CDR3 region has the DNA TGTGCCAGCAGTCCCCGGGACAGGGGAAGCAATCAGCCCCAGCATTTT. It translates to CASSPRDRGSNQPQHF. The rearrangement uses TRBV6-2 or TRBV6-3 and TRBJ1-5; TRBD1 agrees at 10 bases. The length of the CDR3 is 16 residues. V gave up 5 bases and J gave up 1 base; unmatched junction bases: 5. Germline V gene sequence: CDR1 MNHEY, CDR2 SVGEGT.

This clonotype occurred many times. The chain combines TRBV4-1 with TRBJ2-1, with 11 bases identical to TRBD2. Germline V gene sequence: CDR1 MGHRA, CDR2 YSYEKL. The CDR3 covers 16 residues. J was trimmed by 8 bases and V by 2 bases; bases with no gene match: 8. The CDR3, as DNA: TGCGCCAGCAGCCAATTAGCGGGAGGGCCGTTTTATGAGCAGTTCTTC. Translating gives CASSQLAGGPFYEQFF.

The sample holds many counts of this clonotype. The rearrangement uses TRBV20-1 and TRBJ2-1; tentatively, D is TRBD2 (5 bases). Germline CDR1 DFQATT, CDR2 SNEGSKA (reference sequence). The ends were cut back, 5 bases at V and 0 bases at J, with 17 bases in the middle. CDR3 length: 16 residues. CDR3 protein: CSAPTVSVSSYNEQFF. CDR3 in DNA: TGCAGTGCTCCGACCGTTAGCGTTAGCTCCTACAATGAGCAGTTCTTC.

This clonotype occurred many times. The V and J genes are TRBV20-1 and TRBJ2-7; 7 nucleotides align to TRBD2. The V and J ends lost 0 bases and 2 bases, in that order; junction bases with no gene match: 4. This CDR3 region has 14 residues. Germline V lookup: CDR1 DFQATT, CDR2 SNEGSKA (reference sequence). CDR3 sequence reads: CSAREGGVAYEQYF. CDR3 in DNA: TGCAGTGCTAGAGAGGGAGGGGTAGCCTACGAGCAGTACTTC.

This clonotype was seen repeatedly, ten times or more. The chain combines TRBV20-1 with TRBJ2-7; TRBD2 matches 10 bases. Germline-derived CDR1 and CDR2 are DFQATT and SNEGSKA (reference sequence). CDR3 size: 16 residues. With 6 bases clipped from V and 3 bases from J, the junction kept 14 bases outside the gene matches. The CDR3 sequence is CSASPGLARDYYEQYF. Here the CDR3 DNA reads TGCAGTGCGAGCCCGGGACTAGCGCGCGATTACTACGAGCAGTACTTC.

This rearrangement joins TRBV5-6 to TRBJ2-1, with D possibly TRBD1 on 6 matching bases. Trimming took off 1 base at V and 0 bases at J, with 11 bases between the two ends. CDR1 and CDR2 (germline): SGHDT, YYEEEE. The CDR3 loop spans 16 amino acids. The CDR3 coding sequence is TGTGCCAGCAGCTTGTCAGGGGTGAGCTCCTACAATGAGCAGTTCTTC. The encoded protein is CASSLSGVSSYNEQFF.

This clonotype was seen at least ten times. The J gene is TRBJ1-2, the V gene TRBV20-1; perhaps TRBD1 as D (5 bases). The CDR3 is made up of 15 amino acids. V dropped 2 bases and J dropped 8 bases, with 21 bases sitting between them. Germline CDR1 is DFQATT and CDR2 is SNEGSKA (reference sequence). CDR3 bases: TGCAGTGCTAGAAACCCGGGGCAACGATCAAGGGGCTACACCTTC. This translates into CSARNPGQRSRGYTF.

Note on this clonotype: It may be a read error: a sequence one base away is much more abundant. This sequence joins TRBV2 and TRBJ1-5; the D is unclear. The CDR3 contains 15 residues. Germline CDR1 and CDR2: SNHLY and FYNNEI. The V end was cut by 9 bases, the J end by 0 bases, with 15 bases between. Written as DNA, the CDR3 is TGTGCCAGAAGTCCCGGACGGCATAGCAATCAGCCCCAGCATTTT. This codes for CARSPGRHSNQPQHF.

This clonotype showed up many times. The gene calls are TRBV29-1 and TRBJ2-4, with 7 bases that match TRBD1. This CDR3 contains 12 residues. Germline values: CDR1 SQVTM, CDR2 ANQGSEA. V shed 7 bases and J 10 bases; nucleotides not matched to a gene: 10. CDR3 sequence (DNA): TGCAGCGCAAAGGACAGGATAGGGATTCAGTACTTC. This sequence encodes CSAKDRIGIQYF. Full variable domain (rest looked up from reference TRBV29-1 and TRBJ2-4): SAVISQKPSRDICQRGTSLTIQCQVDSQVTMMFWYRQQPGQSLTLIATANQGSEATYESGFVIDKFPISRPNLTFSTLTVSNMSPEDSSIYLCSAKDRIGIQYFGAGTRLSVL.

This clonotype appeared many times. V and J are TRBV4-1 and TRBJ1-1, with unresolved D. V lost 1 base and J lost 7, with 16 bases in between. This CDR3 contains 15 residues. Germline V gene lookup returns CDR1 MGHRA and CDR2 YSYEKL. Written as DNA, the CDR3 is TGCGCCAGCAGCCAAGTTTTCGGCCGAAAGGTTGAAGCTTTCTTT. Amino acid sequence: CASSQVFGRKVEAFF.

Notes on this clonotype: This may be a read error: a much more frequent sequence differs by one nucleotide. The CDR3 is CASSFQVTRQFF. The CDR3 DNA reads as TGTGCCAGCAGCTTTCAGGTTACAAGACAGTTCTTC. The chain recombines TRBV7-2 with TRBJ2-1; the D is unclear. V gave up 3 bases and J gave up 13 bases, with 13 bases separating them. Per the germline V gene, CDR1 is SGHTA and CDR2 is FQGNSA. The CDR3 has 12 residues. Drawing the rest from reference TRBV7-2 and TRBJ2-1, the complete variable domain is GAGVSQSPSNKVTEKGKDVELRCDPISGHTALYWYRQSLGQGLEFLIYFQGNSAPDKSGLPSDRFSAERTGGSVSTLTIQRTQQEDSAVYLCASSFQVTRQFFGPGTRLTVL.

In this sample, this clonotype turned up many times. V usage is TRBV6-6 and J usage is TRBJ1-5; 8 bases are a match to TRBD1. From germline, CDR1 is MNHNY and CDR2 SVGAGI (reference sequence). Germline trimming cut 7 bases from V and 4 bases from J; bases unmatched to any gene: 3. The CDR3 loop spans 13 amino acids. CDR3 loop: CASNTGGNQPQHF. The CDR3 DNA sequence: TGTGCCAGCAATACAGGGGGAAATCAGCCCCAGCATTTT.

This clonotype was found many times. The DNA of the CDR3 is TGCAGTGCTTCAGCTGCCGACAGGGGACTTTACACAGATACGCAGTATTTT. Its translation: CSASAADRGLYTDTQYF. The V and J genes are TRBV20-1 and TRBJ2-3; 8 bases fit TRBD1. Germline values: CDR1 DFQATT, CDR2 SNEGSKA (reference sequence). This CDR3 has 17 residues. After removal of 5 bases from V and 2 bases from J, the junction contained 15 bases not matched to a gene.

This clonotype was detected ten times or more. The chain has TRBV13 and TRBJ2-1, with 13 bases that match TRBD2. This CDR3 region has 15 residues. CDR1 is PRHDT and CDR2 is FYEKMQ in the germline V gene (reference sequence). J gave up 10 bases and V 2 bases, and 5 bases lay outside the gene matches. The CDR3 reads CASSLTSGGAREQFF. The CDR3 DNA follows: TGTGCCAGCAGCTTAACTAGCGGGGGGGCTCGGGAGCAGTTCTTC.

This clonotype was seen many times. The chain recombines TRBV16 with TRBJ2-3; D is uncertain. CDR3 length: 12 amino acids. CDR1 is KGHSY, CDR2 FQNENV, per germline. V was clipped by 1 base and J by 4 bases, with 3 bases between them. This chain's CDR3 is CASSQWSDTQYF. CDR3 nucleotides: TGTGCCAGCAGCCAATGGTCAGATACGCAGTATTTT.

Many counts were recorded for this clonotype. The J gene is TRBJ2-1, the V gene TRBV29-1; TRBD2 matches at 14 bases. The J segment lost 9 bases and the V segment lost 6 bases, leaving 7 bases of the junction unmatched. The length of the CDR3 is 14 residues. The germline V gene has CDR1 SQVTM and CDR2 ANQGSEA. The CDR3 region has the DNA TGCAGCGTGGGGACTAGCGGGAGTGGACTTGAGCAGTTCTTC. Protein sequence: CSVGTSGSGLEQFF.

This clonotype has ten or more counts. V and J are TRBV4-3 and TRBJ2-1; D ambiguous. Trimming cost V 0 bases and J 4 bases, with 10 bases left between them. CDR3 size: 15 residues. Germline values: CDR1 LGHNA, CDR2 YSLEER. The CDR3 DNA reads TGCGCCAGCAGCCAAGATCTTGACCCTTACAATGAGCAGTTCTTC. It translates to CASSQDLDPYNEQFF.

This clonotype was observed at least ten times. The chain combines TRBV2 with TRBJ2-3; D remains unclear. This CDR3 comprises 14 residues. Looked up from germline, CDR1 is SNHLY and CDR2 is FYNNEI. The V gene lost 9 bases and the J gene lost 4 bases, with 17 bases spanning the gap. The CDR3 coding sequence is TGTGCCAGTTCTAAGTGGGTCCCCGCAGATACGCAGTATTTT. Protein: CASSKWVPADTQYF.